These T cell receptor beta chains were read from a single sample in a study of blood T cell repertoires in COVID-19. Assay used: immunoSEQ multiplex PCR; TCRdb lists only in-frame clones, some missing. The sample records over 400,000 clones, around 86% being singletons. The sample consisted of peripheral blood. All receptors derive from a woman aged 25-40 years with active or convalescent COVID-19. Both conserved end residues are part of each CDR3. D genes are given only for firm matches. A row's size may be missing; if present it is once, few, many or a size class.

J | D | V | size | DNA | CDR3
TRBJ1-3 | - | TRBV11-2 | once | TGTGCCAGCAGCCTAGATGTTGTATCTGGAAACACCATATATTTT | CASSLDVVSGNTIYF
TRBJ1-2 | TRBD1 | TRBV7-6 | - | TGTGCCAGCAGCTTAGACGACAGGGGAGCCAACTATGGCTACACCTTC | CASSLDDRGANYGYTF
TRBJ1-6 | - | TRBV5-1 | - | TGCGCCAGCAGCTTGCAGGGGTGGGGTGATAATTCACCCCTCCACTTT | CASSLQGWGDNSPLHF
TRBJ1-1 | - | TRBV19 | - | TGTGCCAGTACCCCTCTAGGGCCTGGGGGGATGAACACTGAAGCTTTCTTT | CASTPLGPGGMNTEAFF
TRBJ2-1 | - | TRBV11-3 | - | TGTGCCAGCAGCTTAGATCCGGCAGGGGCTATCGGTGAGCAGTTCTTC | CASSLDPAGAIGEQFF
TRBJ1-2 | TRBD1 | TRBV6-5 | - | TGTGCCAGCAGAAAGGACAGGTTCTATGGCTACACCTTC | CASRKDRFYGYTF
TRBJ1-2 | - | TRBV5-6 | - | TGTGCCAGCAGCTTGCCCTTTACAGGGAATAATGGCTACACCTTC | CASSLPFTGNNGYTF
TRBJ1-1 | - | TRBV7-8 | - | TGTGCCAGCAGCTTAGCGGGGGGTGGAAGGGCTGAAGCTTTCTTT | CASSLAGGGRAEAFF
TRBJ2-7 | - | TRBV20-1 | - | TGCAGTGCTAGTACTGCTACCCAATCCTACGAGCAGTACTTC | CSASTATQSYEQYF
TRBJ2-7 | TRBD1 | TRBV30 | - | TGTGCCTGGAGTGTAGACAGGGCGGACGAGCAGTACTTC | CAWSVDRADEQYF
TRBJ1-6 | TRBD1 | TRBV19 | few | TGTGCCAGTAAGACAGGGCTTAATTCACCCCTCCACTTT | CASKTGLNSPLHF
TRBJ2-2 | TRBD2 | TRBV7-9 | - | TGTGCCAGCAGCTTGGGACTAGGAGAAGTCGGGGAGCTGTTTTTT | CASSLGLGEVGELFF
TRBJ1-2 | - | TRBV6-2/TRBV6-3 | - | TGTGCCAGCAGTTACTCGCAGTTTGGCTACACCTTC | CASSYSQFGYTF
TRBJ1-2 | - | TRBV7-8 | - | TGTGCCAGCACCCCAGGGCAGACCAACTATGGCTACACCTTC | CASTPGQTNYGYTF
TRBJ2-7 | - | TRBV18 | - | TGTGCCAGCTCACCACCCAGCTCCTACGAGCAGTACTTC | CASSPPSSYEQYF
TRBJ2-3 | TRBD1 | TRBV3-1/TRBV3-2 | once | TGTGCCAGCAGCCAAGATGTATCGACAGGGGCGCAGTATTTT | CASSQDVSTGAQYF
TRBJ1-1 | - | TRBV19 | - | TGTGCCAGTACCCGAGGCGGGGGTACCTTCACTGAAGCTTTCTTT | CASTRGGGTFTEAFF
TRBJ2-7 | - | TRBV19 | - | TGTGCCAGTAGTATAGTCGCAGGGGTCGAGCAGTACTTC | CASSIVAGVEQYF
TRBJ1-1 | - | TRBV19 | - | TGTGCCAGTAGTATATTGGGCCCCATCGGGAACACTGAAGCTTTCTTT | CASSILGPIGNTEAFF
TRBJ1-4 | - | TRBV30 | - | TGTGCCTGGAGTGAGAAAGAGGCGGCATTGGGGGGAAAACTGTTTTTT | CAWSEKEAALGGKLFF
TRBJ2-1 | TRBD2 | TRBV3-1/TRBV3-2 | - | TGTGCCAGCAGCCAAACCGGGACTAGCAGATACAATGAGCAGTTCTTC | CASSQTGTSRYNEQFF
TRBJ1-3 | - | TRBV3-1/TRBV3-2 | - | TGTGCCAGCAGCCAAGAGGGTCGGGGGTTCCACACCATATATTTT | CASSQEGRGFHTIYF
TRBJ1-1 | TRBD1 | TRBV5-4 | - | TGTGCCAGCAGCACCTACAAGGGACAGATGAACACTGAAGCTTTCTTT | CASSTYKGQMNTEAFF
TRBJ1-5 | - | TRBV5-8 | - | TGTGCCAGCAGCTTGACCCAGGGTAAGGAGCCCCAGCATTTT | CASSLTQGKEPQHF
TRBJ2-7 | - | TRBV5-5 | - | TGTGCCAGCAGCTTGCGACAGGCCGCCTACGAGCAGTACTTC | CASSLRQAAYEQYF
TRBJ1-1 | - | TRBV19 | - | TGTGCCAGTAGTATAAGGGAGCGGGGGACTGAAGCTTTCTTT | CASSIRERGTEAFF
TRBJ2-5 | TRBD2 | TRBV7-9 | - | TGTGCCAGCAGCTTAGCGGGGGGGTCGGAGACCCAGTACTTC | CASSLAGGSETQYF
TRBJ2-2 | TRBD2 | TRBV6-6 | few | TGTGCCAGCAGTCTCCATGGGGGAGGGGCGAACACCGGGGAGCTGTTTTTT | CASSLHGGGANTGELFF
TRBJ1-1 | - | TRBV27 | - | TGTGCCAGCAGTTTATTCAGAAGTAATACTGAAGCTTTCTTT | CASSLFRSNTEAFF
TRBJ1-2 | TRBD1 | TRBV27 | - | TGTGCCAGCAGTTTGTACGGGACAGGGGGCCTCGGCTACACCTTC | CASSLYGTGGLGYTF
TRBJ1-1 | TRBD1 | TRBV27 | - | TGTGCCAGCAGTTTTTTGGCCCCCGGGACAGGCGGGATGAACACTGAAGCTTTCTTT | CASSFLAPGTGGMNTEAFF
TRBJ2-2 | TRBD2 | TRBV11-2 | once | TGTGCCAGCAGCTTAGGGGCTAGCGGACTAACCGGGGAGCTGTTTTTT | CASSLGASGLTGELFF
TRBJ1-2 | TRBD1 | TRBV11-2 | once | TGTGCCAGCAGCCTGACAGGGGTGATGGACTATGGCTACACCTTC | CASSLTGVMDYGYTF
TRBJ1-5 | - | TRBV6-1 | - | TGTGCCAGCAGTGATCACAGGGATTATAGCAATCAGCCCCAGCATTTT | CASSDHRDYSNQPQHF
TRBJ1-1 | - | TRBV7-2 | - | TGTGCCAGCAGCTTAAGGACAGCCGGCACTGAAGCTTTCTTT | CASSLRTAGTEAFF
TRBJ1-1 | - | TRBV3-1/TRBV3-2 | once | TGTGCCAGCAGCCAGGCAACAGGGATCGGCACTGAAGCTTTCTTT | CASSQATGIGTEAFF
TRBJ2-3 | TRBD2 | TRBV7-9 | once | TGTGCCAGCAGCTTGTTAGCGGGAGCGGGGGATACGCAGTATTTT | CASSLLAGAGDTQYF
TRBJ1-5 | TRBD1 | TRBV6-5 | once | TGTGCCGGCGGGACAGGGAGCAATCAGCCCCAGCATTTT | CAGGTGSNQPQHF
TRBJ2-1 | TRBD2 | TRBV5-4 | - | TGTGCCAGCAGCTCACTCCCCGGGACTAGCGGGAGTAATGAGCAGTTCTTC | CASSSLPGTSGSNEQFF
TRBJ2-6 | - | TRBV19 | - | TGTGCCAGTAGTCCGGTTGCAGGGGATTTCTCTGGGGCCAACGTCCTGACTTTC | CASSPVAGDFSGANVLTF
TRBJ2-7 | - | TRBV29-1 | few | TGCAGCGTGAAAGTGGGAGACTACGAGCAGTACTTC | CSVKVGDYEQYF
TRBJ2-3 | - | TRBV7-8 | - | TGTGCCAGCAGCTCGGGGGACGGTTGGGCCAACACAGATACGCAGTATTTT | CASSSGDGWANTDTQYF
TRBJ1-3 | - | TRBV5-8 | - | TGTGCCAGCAGCTTCTCTAACTCTGGAAACACCATATATTTT | CASSFSNSGNTIYF
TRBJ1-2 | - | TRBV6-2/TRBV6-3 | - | TGTGCCAGCAGTTACTGGGAAGGGGTTACGGATGGCTACACCTTC | CASSYWEGVTDGYTF
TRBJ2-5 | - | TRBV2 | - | TGTGCCAGTCACGCAGGCCCTGGAGAGACCCAGTACTTC | CASHAGPGETQYF
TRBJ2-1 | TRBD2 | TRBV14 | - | TGTGCCAGCAGCCAAGTTGGACTAGCGGCCAACAATGAGCAGTTCTTC | CASSQVGLAANNEQFF
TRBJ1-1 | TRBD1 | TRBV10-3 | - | TGTGCCATCAACAGGGGAACTGAAGCTTTCTTT | CAINRGTEAFF
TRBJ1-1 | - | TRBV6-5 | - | TGTGCCAGCAGTTCAAGGACACGAGGTGAAGCTTTCTTT | CASSSRTRGEAFF
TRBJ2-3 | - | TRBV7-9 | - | TGTGCCAGCAGCCGGAGGGCCGGTTTAAGAGATACGCAGTATTTT | CASSRRAGLRDTQYF
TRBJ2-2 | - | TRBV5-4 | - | TGTGCCAGCAGCTTTATGCTGGGGGGAGGTTACACCGGGGAGCTGTTTTTT | CASSFMLGGGYTGELFF
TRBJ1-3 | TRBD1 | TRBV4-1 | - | TGCGCCAGCAGCCAAGTGGACAGGCCTGGAAACACCATATATTTT | CASSQVDRPGNTIYF
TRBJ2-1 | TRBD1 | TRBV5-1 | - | TGCGCCAGCAGCTCTCTGACAGGGGGCTACAATGAGCAGTTCTTC | CASSSLTGGYNEQFF
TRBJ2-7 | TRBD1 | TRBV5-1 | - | TGCGCCAGCAGCATACCTGGACAGGGGGCTGACGAGCAGTACTTC | CASSIPGQGADEQYF
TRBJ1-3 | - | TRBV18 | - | TGTGCCAGCTCACCACAGGGAGTCGGTGGAAACACCATATATTTT | CASSPQGVGGNTIYF
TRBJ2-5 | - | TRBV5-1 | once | TGCGCCAGCAGCTTGGGTACAGCCCAAGAGACCCAGTACTTC | CASSLGTAQETQYF
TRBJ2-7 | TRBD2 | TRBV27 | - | TGTGCCAGCAGTCCCCAGGTAGCGGGGGTTATTGACGAGCAGTACTTC | CASSPQVAGVIDEQYF
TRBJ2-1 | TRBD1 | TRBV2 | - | TGTGCCAGCAGTCCAGGGACAGGGGGCGATGAGCAGTTCTTC | CASSPGTGGDEQFF
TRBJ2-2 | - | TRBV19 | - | TGTGCCAGTAGTATTGCGGGGCTCACCGGGGAGCTGTTTTTT | CASSIAGLTGELFF
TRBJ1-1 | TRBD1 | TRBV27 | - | TGTGCCAGCAGTTTAGGGACAGGGGATGACACTGAAGCTTTCTTT | CASSLGTGDDTEAFF
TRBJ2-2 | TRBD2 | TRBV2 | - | TGTGCCAGCAGAGATAAGGGACTAGCGGGGGCCGGGGAGCTGTTTTTT | CASRDKGLAGAGELFF